Listed here are 5 T cell receptor beta chains from one sample, sequenced in a study of T cell repertoires in cytomegalovirus infection. TCRdb reprocessed the reads via MiXCR and lists one record per CDR3 protein. This sample has fewer than 60,000 distinct CDR3 sequences, with 20% found just once. Their recognized antigens are unknown. Sequenced material: CD8+ T cells from cultured PBMCs, taken from culture after CMV antigen stimulation. The receptors shown here come from a human donor in good health (CMV status not recorded). Some clones in this sample may be carry-over from other donors' samples.

The genes are TRBV20-1 and TRBJ1-1; D perhaps matches TRBD1 (6 bases). Germline loops: CDR1 DFQATT, CDR2 SNEGSKA (reference sequence). This CDR3 has 13 residues. The ends were cut back, 1 base at V and 1 base at J, with 7 bases in the middle. In DNA form, the CDR3 reads TGCAGTGCTAGAGGCAGGGGGAACACTGAAGCTTTCTTT. Residues: CSARGRGNTEAFF.

The chain is built from TRBV27 and TRBJ1-5, with D perhaps matching TRBD1 (5 bases). CDR1 MNHEY and CDR2 SMNVEV come from the germline V gene (reference sequence). This CDR3 comprises 11 residues. The germline V and J ends were trimmed by 8 bases and 3 bases, with 5 bases remaining between them. The CDR3 coding sequence is TGTGCCAGCGGACACAATCAGCCCCAGCATTTT. It specifies CASGHNQPQHF.

Note on this clonotype: A read error is likely, as this CDR3 ends without the conserved phenylalanine or tryptophan. This chain links TRBV7-9 with TRBJ2-1, with TRBD2 matching over 10 bases. Germline values: CDR1 SEHNR, CDR2 FQNEAQ (reference sequence). The V gene end was trimmed by 5 bases and the J gene end by 6 bases; junction bases not matched to a gene: 7. The CDR3 runs 15 residues. CDR3 bases: TGTGCCAGCAGCCATCCTAGCGGGGGAGCCAATGAGCAGTTCTCC. This codes for CASSHPSGGANEQFS.

V and J are TRBV12-3 or TRBV12-4 and TRBJ1-3; D gene ambiguous. Trimming took 1 base from V and 4 from J, leaving 2 bases between them. The CDR3 is 12 residues long. The DNA of the CDR3 is TGTGCCAGCAGTTTAGGCGGAAACACCATATATTTT. This gives the protein CASSLGGNTIYF.

This clonotype was observed a few times. The rearrangement links TRBV2 to TRBJ1-5; tentatively, D is TRBD1 (5 bases). CDR1 and CDR2 (germline): SNHLY, FYNNEI. CDR3 length: 17 amino acids. Trimming cost V 0 bases and J 1 base, with 13 bases left between them. For the CDR3, the DNA is TGTGCCAGCAGTGAAGCGCGCAGGGCCCTCAGCAATCAGCCCCAGCATTTT. It translates to CASSEARRALSNQPQHF.